This record covers a single TCR beta chain. The sample originates from a study of cytomegalovirus exposure and HLA in healthy donors. Study as a whole: Earlier results showed 117 million unique TCR beta sequences derived from some 180 million T cells. There were 75 million to 95 million unique TCRs (from HLA-typed donors) in an early data release.

With 0 bases removed from V and 10 bases from J, the gap between germline ends came to 13 bases. The CDR3 consists of 14 residues. CDR1 is GTSNPN and CDR2 is SVGIG in the germline V gene (reference sequence). The PCR used 60 Vbeta and 13 Jbeta primers. Only in-frame clones appear in the TCRdb table, and some are missing; sequencing was by immunoSEQ multiplex PCR. The table has about 85,000 clones, 60% to 80% seen once. J is TRBJ1-6 and V is TRBV30; no clear D. The sequencing input was PBMCs. This sequence originates from a woman between 45 and 60 years old in good health and CMV-seropositive. The DNA of the CDR3 is TGTGCCTGGAGTGTCGAGGCAGTTTGGTCACCCCTCCACTTT. Translated: CAWSVEAVWSPLHF.